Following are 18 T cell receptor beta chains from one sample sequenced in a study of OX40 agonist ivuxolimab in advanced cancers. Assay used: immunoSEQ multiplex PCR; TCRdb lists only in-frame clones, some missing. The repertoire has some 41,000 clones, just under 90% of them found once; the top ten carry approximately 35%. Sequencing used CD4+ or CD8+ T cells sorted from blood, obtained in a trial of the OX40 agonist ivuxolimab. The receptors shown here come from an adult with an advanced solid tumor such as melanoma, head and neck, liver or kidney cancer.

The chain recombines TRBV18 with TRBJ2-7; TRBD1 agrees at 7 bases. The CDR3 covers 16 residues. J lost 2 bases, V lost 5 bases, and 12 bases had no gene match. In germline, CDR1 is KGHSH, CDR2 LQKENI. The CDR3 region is CASSSLQGKVAYEQYF. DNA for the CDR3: TGTGCCAGCTCATCCTTACAGGGGAAAGTGGCCTACGAGCAGTACTTC. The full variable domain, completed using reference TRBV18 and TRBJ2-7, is NAGVMQNPRHLVRRRGQEARLRCSPMKGHSHVYWYRQLPEEGLKFMVYLQKENIIDESGMPKERFSAEFPKEGPSILRIQQVVRGDSAAYFCASSSLQGKVAYEQYFGPGTRLTVT.

The CDR3 spells CASSSGKYEQYF. The DNA for the CDR3 is TGTGCCAGTAGTAGTGGGAAGTACGAGCAGTACTTC. This chain uses TRBV19 with TRBJ2-7; no clear D gene. Trimming stripped 4 bases from V and 4 bases from J, with 8 bases between. The germline gives CDR1 LNHDA, CDR2 SQIVND (reference sequence). The CDR3 covers 12 residues.

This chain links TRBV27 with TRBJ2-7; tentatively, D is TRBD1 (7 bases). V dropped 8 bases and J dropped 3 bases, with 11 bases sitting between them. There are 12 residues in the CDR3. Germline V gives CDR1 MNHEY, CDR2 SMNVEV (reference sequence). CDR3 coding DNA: TGTGCCAGCTTTCAGGGGGGCTACGAGCAGTACTTC. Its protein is CASFQGGYEQYF.

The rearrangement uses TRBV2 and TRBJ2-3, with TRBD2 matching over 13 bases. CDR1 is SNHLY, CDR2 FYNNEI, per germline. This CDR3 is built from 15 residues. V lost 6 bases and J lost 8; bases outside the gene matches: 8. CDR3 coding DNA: TGTGCCAGCAGGACTAGCGGGGGGCCCGCTTCTACGCAGTATTTT. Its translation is CASRTSGGPASTQYF.

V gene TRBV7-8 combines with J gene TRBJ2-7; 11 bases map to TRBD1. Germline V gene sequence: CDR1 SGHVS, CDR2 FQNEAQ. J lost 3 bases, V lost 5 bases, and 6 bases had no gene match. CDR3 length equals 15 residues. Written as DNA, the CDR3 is TGTGCCAGCAGCGGCCGGGACAGGGGGTACTACGAGCAGTACTTC. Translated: CASSGRDRGYYEQYF.

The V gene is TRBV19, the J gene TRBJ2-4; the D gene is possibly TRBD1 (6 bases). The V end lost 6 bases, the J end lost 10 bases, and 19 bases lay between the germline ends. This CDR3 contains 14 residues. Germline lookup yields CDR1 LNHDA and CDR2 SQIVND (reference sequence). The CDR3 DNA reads TGTGCCAGTAGACCGGACAGCCCTTTCCGGATTCAGTACTTC. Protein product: CASRPDSPFRIQYF.

CDR3 DNA: TGCGCCAGCAGGAAAGCCCCCGATCGACAGGATTACGAGCAGTACTTC. Translated, it gives CASRKAPDRQDYEQYF. The rearrangement uses TRBV5-1 and TRBJ2-7, with TRBD1 as a possible D gene (6 bases). Trimming took 5 bases from V and 4 from J, leaving 22 bases between them. CDR3 length equals 16 residues. Per germline, CDR1 SGHRS and CDR2 YFSETQ.

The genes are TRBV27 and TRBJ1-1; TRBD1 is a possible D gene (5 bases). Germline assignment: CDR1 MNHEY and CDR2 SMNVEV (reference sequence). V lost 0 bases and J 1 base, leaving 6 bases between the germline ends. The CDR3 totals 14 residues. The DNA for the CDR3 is TGTGCCAGCAGTTTATCGCAGGGGAACACTGAAGCTTTCTTT. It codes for CASSLSQGNTEAFF.

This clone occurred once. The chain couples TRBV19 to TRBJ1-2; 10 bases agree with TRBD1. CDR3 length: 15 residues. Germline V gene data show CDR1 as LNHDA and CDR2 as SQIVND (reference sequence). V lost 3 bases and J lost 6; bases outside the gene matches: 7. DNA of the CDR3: TGTGCCAGTAGTATCCCCGGGACAGGGGTGAATGGCTACACCTTC. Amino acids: CASSIPGTGVNGYTF.

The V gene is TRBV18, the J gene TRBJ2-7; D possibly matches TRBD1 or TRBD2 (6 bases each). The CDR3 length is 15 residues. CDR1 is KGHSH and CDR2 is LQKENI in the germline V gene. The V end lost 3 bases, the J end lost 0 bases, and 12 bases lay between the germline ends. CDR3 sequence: CASSPGGTSSYEQYF. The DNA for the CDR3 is TGTGCCAGCTCACCGGGGGGCACGAGCTCCTACGAGCAGTACTTC.

CDR3 in amino acids: CASSAIDFLAGAQETQYF. CDR3 nucleotides: TGTGCCAGCAGCGCCATTGATTTTCTAGCGGGCGCCCAAGAGACCCAGTACTTC. This sequence joins TRBV7-9 and TRBJ2-5; 8 positions agree with TRBD2. This CDR3 spans 18 amino acids. V was clipped by 5 bases and J by 1 base; unmatched bases: 15. The germline CDR1 and CDR2 sequences are SEHNR and FQNEAQ (reference sequence).

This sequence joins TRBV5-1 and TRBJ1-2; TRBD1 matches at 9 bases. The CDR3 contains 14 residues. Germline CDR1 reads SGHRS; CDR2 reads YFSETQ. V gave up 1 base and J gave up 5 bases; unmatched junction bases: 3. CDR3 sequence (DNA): TGCGCCAGCAGCTTGACAGGGGGCGGTTATGGCTACACCTTC. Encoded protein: CASSLTGGGYGYTF.

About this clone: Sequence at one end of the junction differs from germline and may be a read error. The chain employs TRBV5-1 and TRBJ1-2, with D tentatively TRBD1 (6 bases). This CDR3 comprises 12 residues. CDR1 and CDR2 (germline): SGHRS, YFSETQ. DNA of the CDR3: TGCGCCAGCAGTTTGGGGACATATGGCTACACCTTC. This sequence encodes CASSLGTYGYTF.

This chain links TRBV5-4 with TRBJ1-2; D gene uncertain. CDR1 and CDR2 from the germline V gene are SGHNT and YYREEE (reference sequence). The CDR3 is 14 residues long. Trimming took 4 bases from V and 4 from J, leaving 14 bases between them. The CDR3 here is CASSRATAAYGYTF. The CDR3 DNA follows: TGTGCCAGCAGCAGGGCGACGGCCGCCTATGGCTACACCTTC. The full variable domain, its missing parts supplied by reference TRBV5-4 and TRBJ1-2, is ETGVTQSPTHLIKTRGQQVTLRCSSQSGHNTVSWYQQALGQGPQFIFQYYREEENGRGNFPPRFSGLQFPNYSSELNVNALELDDSALYLCASSRATAAYGYTFGSGTRLTVV.

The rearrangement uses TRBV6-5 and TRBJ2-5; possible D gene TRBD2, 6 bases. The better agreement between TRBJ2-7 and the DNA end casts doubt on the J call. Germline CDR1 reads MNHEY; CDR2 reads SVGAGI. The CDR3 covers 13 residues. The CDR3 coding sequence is TGTGCCAGCTGGGGGGAACTTTCCTACGAGCAGTACTTC. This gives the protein CASWGELSYEQYF.

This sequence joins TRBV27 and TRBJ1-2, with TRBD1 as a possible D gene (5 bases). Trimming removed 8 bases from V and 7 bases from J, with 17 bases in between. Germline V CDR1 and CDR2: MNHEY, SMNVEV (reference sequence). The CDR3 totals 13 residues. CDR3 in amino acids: CASRPGGFGGYTF. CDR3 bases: TGTGCCAGCCGTCCCGGGGGATTCGGTGGCTACACCTTC.

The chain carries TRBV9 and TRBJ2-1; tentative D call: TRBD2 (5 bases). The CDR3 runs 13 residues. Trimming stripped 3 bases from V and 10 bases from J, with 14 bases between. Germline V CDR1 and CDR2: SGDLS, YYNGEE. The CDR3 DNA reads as TGTGCCAGCAGCGCCCTAGAGGGCAGCGAGCAGTTCTTC. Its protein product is CASSALEGSEQFF.

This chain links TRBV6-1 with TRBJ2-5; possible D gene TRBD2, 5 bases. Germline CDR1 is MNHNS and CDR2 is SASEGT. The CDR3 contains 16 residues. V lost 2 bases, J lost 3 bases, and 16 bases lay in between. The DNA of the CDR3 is TGTGCCAGCAGTGAATGGAGGACCACACCGAAAGAGACCCAGTACTTC. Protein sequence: CASSEWRTTPKETQYF.